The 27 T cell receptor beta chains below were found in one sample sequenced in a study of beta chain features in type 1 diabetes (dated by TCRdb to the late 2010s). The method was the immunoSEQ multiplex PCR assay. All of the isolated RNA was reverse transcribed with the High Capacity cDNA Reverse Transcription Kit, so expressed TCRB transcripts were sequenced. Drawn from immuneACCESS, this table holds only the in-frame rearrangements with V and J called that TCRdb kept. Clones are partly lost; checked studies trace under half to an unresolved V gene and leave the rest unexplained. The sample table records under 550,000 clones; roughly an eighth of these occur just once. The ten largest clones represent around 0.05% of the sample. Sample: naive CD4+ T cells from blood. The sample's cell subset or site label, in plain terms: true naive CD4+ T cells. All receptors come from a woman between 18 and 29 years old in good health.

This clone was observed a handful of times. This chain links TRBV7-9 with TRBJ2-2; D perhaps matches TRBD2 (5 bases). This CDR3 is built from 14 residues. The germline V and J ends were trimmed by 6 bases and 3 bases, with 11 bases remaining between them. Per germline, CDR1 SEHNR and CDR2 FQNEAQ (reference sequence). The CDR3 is CASRSARDTGELFF. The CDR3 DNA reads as TGTGCCAGCAGATCTGCGAGGGACACCGGGGAGCTGTTTTTT.

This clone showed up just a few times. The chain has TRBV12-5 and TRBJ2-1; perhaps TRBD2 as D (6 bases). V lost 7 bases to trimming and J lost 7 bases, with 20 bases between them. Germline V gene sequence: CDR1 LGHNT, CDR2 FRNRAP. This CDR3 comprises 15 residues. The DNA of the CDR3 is TGTGCTAGTGATCTCAGCGGAGGGCCTCGTAATGAGCAGTTCTTC. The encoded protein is CASDLSGGPRNEQFF. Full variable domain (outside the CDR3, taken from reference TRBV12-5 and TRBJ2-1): DARVTQTPRHKVTEMGQEVTMRCQPILGHNTVFWYRQTMMQGLELLAYFRNRAPLDDSGMPKDRFSAEMPDATLATLKIQPSEPRDSAVYFCASDLSGGPRNEQFFGPGTRLTVL.

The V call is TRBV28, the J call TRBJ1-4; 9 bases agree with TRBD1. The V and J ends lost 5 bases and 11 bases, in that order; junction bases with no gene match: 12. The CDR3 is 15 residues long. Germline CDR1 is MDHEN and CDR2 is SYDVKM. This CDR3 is CASSDFRDRATKLFF. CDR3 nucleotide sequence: TGTGCCAGCAGTGACTTCCGGGACAGGGCGACCAAACTGTTTTTT. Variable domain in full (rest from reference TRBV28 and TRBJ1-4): DVKVTQSSRYLVKRTGEKVFLECVQDMDHENMFWYRQDPGLGLRLIYFSYDVKMKEKGDIPEGYSVSREKKERFSLILESASTNQTSMYLCASSDFRDRATKLFFGSGTQLSVL.

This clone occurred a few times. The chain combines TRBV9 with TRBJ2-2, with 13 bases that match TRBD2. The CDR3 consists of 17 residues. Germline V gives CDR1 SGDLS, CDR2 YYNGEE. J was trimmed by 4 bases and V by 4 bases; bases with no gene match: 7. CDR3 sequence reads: CASSTGLAGARTGELFF. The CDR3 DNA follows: TGTGCCAGCAGCACTGGACTAGCGGGAGCCCGCACCGGGGAGCTGTTTTTT.

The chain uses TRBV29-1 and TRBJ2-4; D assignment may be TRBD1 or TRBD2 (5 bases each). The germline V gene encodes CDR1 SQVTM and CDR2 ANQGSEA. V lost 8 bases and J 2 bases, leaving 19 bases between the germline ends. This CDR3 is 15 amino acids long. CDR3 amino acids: CSYSQGWGTKNIQYF. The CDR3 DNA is TGCAGCTACTCTCAGGGTTGGGGGACCAAAAACATTCAGTACTTC.

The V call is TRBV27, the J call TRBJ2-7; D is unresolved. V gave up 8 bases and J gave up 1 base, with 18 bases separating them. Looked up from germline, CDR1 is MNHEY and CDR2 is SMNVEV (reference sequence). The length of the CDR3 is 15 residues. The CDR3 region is CASRSTGSRSYEQYV. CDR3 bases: TGTGCCAGCCGCTCGACGGGCAGTAGATCCTACGAGCAGTACGTC.

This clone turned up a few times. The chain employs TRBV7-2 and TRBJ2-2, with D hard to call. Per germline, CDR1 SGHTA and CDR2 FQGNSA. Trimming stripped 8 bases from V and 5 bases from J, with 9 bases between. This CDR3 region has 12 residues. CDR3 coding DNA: TGTGCCAGCCCCCAGGAGACCGGGGAGCTGTTTTTT. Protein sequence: CASPQETGELFF.

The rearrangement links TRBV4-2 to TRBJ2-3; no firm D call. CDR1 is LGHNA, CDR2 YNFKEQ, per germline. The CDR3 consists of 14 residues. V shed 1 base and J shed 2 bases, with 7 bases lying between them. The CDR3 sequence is CASSQAKYTDTQYF. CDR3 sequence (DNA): TGTGCCAGCAGCCAAGCTAAATACACAGATACGCAGTATTTT.

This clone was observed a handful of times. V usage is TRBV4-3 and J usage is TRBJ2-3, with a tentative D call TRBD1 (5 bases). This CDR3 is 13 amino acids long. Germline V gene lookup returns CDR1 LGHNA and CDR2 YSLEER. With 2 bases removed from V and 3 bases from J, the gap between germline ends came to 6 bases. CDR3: CASSQSGTDTQYF. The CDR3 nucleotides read TGCGCCAGCAGCCAATCAGGGACAGATACGCAGTATTTT.

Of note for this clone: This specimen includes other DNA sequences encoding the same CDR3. CDR3 sequence: CASSRDREETQYF. The CDR3 nucleotides are TGTGCCAGCAGCCGGGACAGAGAAGAGACCCAGTACTTC. V usage is TRBV7-2 and J usage is TRBJ2-5; 7 positions match TRBD1. Losses at the gene ends were 5 bases for V and 3 bases for J; bases not matched to a gene: 3. Germline assignment: CDR1 SGHTA and CDR2 FQGNSA. The CDR3 runs 13 residues.

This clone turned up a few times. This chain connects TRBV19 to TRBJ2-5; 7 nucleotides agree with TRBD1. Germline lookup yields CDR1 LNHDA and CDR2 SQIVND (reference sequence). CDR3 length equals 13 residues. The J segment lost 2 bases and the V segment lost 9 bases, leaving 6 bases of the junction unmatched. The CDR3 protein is CASAWDRQETQYF. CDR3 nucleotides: TGTGCCAGCGCCTGGGACAGACAAGAGACCCAGTACTTC.

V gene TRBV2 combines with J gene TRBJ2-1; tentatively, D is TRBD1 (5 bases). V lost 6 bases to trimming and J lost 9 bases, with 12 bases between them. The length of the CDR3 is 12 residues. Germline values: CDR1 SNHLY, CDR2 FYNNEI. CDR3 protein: CASSDKGSEQFF. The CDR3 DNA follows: TGTGCCAGCAGCGACAAGGGGTCTGAGCAGTTCTTC.

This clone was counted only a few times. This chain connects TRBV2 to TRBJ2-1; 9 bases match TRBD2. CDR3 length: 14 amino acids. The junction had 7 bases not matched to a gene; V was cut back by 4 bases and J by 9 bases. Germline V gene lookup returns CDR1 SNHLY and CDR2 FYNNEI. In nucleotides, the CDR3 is TGTGCCAGCAGTGTTGCGGGAGGGAAGACTGAGCAGTTCTTC. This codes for CASSVAGGKTEQFF.

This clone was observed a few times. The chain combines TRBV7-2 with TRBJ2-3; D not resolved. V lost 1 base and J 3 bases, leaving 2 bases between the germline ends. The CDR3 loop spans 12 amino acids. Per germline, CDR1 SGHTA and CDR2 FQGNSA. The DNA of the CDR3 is TGTGCCAGCAGCTTAGAGACAGATACGCAGTATTTT. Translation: CASSLETDTQYF.

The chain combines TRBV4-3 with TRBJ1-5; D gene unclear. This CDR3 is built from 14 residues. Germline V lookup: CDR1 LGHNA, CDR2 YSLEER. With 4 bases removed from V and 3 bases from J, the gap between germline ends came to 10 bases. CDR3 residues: CASSPWGSNQPQHF. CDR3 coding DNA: TGCGCCAGCAGCCCTTGGGGTTCCAATCAGCCCCAGCATTTT.

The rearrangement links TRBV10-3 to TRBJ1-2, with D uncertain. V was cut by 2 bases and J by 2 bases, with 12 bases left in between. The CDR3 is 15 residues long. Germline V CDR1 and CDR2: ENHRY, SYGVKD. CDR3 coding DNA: TGTGCCATCAGTGAGCCGAGGGTTGGGAACTATGGCTACACCTTC. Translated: CAISEPRVGNYGYTF.

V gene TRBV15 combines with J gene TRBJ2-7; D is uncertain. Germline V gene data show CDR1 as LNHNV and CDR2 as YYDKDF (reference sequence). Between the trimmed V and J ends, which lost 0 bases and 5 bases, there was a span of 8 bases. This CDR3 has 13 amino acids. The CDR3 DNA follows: TGTGCCACCAGCAGAGACCTATTCGACGAGCAGTACGTC. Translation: CATSRDLFDEQYV.

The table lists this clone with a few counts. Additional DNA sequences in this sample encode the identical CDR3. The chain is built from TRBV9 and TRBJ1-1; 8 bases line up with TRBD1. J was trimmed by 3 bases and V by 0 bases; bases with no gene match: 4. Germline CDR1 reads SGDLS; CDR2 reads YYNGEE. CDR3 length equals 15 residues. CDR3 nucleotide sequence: TGTGCCAGCAGCGTAGTCCCGACAGGGGACACTGAAGCTTTCTTT. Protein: CASSVVPTGDTEAFF. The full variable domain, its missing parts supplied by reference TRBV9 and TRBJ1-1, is DSGVTQTPKHLITATGQRVTLRCSPRSGDLSVYWYQQSLDQGLQFLIQYYNGEERAKGNILERFSAQQFPDLHSELNLSSLELGDSALYFCASSVVPTGDTEAFFGQGTRLTVV.

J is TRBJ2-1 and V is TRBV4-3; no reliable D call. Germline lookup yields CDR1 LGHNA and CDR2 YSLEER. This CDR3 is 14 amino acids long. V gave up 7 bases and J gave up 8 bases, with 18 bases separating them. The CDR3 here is CASTPGRGRYEQFF. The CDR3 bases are TGCGCCAGCACCCCCGGAAGAGGCAGATATGAGCAGTTCTTC.

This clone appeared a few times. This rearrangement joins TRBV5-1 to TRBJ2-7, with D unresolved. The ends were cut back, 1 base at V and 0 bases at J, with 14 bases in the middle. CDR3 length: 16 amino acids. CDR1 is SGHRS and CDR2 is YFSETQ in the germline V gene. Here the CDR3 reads CASSLIETRVSYEQYF. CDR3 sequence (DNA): TGCGCCAGCAGCTTGATCGAGACCCGCGTCTCCTACGAGCAGTACTTC.

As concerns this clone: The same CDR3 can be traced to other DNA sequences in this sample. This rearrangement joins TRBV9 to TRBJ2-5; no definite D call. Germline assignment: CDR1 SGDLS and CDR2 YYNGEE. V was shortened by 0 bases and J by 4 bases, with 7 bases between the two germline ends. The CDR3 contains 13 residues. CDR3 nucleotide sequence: TGTGCCAGCAGCGTAGCTGGGCTAGAGACCCAGTACTTC. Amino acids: CASSVAGLETQYF.

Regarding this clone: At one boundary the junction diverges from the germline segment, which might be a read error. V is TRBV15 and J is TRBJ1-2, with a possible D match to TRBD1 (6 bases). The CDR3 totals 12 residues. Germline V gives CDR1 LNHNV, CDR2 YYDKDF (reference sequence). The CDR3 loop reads CATSRGGFGYTF. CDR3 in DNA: TGTGCCACCAGTAGAGGGGGATTTGGCTACACCTTC.

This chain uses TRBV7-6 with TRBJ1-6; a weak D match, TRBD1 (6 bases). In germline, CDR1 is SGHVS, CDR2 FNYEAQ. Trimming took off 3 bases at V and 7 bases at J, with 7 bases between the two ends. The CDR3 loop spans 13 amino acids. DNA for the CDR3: TGTGCCAGCAGCTTTACAGGGAATTCACCCCTCCACTTT. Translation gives CASSFTGNSPLHF.

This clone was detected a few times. CDR3 sequence (DNA): TGTGCCACCAGAGCCGGGACAGTCGGCATTGAAAAACTGTTTTTT. Protein: CATRAGTVGIEKLFF. V usage is TRBV15 and J usage is TRBJ1-4; 7 bases are a match to TRBD1. This CDR3 is built from 15 residues. Germline assignment: CDR1 LNHNV and CDR2 YYDKDF (reference sequence). V trimming: 6 bases; J trimming: 7 bases; junction bases outside the gene matches: 11.

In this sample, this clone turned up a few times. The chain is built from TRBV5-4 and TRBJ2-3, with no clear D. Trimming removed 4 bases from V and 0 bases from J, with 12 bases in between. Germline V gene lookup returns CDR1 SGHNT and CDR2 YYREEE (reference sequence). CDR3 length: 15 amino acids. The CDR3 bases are TGTGCCAGCAGCCCCCAGGTCACTAGCACAGATACGCAGTATTTT. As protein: CASSPQVTSTDTQYF.

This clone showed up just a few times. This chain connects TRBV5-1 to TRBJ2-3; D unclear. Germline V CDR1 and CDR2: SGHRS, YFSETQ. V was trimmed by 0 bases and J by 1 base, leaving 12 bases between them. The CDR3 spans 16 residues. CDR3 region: CASSLATLLRTDTQYF. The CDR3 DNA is TGCGCCAGCAGCTTGGCAACTTTGCTCCGCACAGATACGCAGTATTTT.

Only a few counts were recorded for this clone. The CDR3 loop is CASMGRLLGTQYF. Here the CDR3 DNA reads TGTGCCAGCATGGGCAGGTTGCTTGGGACCCAGTACTTC. The chain links TRBV28 to TRBJ2-5; D remains unclear. Germline values: CDR1 MDHEN, CDR2 SYDVKM. Trimming stripped 7 bases from V and 7 bases from J, with 16 bases between. The CDR3 consists of 13 residues. The full variable domain, with the rest looked up from reference TRBV28 and TRBJ2-5, is DVKVTQSSRYLVKRTGEKVFLECVQDMDHENMFWYRQDPGLGLRLIYFSYDVKMKEKGDIPEGYSVSREKKERFSLILESASTNQTSMYLCASMGRLLGTQYFGPGTRLLVL.